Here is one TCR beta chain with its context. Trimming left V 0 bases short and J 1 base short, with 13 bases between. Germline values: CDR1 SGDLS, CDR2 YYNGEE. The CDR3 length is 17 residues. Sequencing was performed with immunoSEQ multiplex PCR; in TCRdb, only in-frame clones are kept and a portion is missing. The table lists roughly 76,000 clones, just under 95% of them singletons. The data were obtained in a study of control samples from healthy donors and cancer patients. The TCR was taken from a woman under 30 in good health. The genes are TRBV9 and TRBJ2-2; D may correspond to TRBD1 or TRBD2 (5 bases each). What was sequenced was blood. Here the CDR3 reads CASSVERGRLNTGELFF. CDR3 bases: TGTGCCAGCAGCGTAGAGAGGGGCAGGCTGAACACCGGGGAGCTGTTTTTT.